Following are 20 T cell receptor beta chains from one sample sequenced in a study of blood T cell repertoires in COVID-19. Profiling relied on immunoSEQ multiplex PCR, and the TCRdb table lists in-frame clones only, not all of them. In the table there are 150,000 or so clones, about four fifths of which are singletons. The sequenced sample was peripheral blood. These receptors were collected from a woman of 80 years or more with acute or convalescent COVID-19.

The rearrangement links TRBV9 to TRBJ2-7, with a possible D match to TRBD1 (6 bases). Deletions cut 3 bases from V and 2 bases from J, with 15 bases between. Per the germline V gene, CDR1 is SGDLS and CDR2 is YYNGEE. CDR3 length equals 15 residues. The CDR3 protein is CASSASGTLTYEQYF. CDR3 coding DNA: TGTGCCAGCAGCGCATCCGGGACACTAACCTACGAGCAGTACTTC.

The chain uses TRBV6-2 or TRBV6-3 and TRBJ1-1; 8 nucleotides line up with TRBD1. Germline CDR1 MNHEY, CDR2 SVGEGT. V gave up 5 bases and J gave up 0 bases; unmatched junction bases: 8. The CDR3 has 16 residues. The CDR3 loop is CASSPGQGLMNTEAFF. The CDR3 nucleotides are TGTGCCAGCAGTCCCGGACAGGGATTAATGAACACTGAAGCTTTCTTT.

The rearrangement uses TRBV30 and TRBJ2-5; 9 bases fit TRBD2. The CDR3 has 14 amino acids. From germline, CDR1 is GTSNPN and CDR2 SVGIG (reference sequence). Germline trimming cut 0 bases from V and 4 bases from J; bases unmatched to any gene: 3. CDR3 sequence: CAWSVGGGGETQYF. The CDR3 DNA follows: TGTGCCTGGAGTGTTGGCGGGGGGGGAGAGACCCAGTACTTC. The full variable domain, rest sourced from reference TRBV30 and TRBJ2-5, is SQTIHQWPATLVQPVGSPLSLECTVEGTSNPNLYWYRQAAGRGLQLLFYSVGIGQISSEVPQNLSASRPQDRQFILSSKKLLLSDSGFYLCAWSVGGGGETQYFGPGTRLLVL.

As regards this clone: Distinct nucleotide sequences in the sample also encode this CDR3. The chain recombines TRBV18 with TRBJ1-5; possibly TRBD1 for D (5 bases). CDR3 length: 15 residues. V was trimmed by 3 bases and J by 2 bases, leaving 11 bases between them. The germline gives CDR1 KGHSH, CDR2 LQKENI. The CDR3 loop reads CASSPQGGGNQPQHF. The CDR3 nucleotides are TGTGCCAGCTCACCTCAGGGAGGGGGCAATCAGCCCCAGCATTTT.

The chain employs TRBV3-1 (or the pseudogene TRBV3-2) and TRBJ1-2; TRBD1 aligns across 9 bases. Germline V gene data show CDR1 as LGHDT and CDR2 as YNNKEL (reference sequence). There are 16 residues in the CDR3. After removal of 3 bases from V and 7 bases from J, the junction contained 12 bases not matched to a gene. CDR3 residues: CASSHLSTGGSSGYTF. The CDR3 DNA is TGTGCCAGCAGCCATTTGTCGACAGGGGGTTCCTCTGGCTACACCTTC.

The sample holds a few counts of this clone. The genes are TRBV6-2 or TRBV6-3 and TRBJ2-5, with 8 bases matching TRBD2. This CDR3 spans 15 amino acids. Germline V CDR1 and CDR2: MNHEY, SVGEGT. The J segment lost 5 bases and the V segment lost 4 bases, leaving 9 bases of the junction unmatched. CDR3 loop: CASSFASGFGETQYF. Written as DNA, the CDR3 is TGTGCCAGCAGTTTCGCTAGCGGGTTCGGGGAGACCCAGTACTTC.

This clone was recorded a few times. CDR3 DNA: TGCGCCAGCAGCTTGGCCGGGCCCATGGGGGCTAATGAGCAGTTCTTC. It encodes CASSLAGPMGANEQFF. The genes are TRBV5-1 and TRBJ2-1; the D gene is possibly TRBD1 (6 bases). Germline CDR1 reads SGHRS; CDR2 reads YFSETQ. The CDR3 spans 16 residues. With 0 bases removed from V and 7 bases from J, the gap between germline ends came to 17 bases. Supplemented by reference TRBV5-1 and TRBJ2-1, the full variable domain reads KAGVTQTPRYLIKTRGQQVTLSCSPISGHRSVSWYQQTPGQGLQFLFEYFSETQRNKGNFPGRFSGRQFSNSRSEMNVSTLELGDSALYLCASSLAGPMGANEQFFGPGTRLTVL.

J is TRBJ2-1 and V is TRBV4-1; weak D call: TRBD1 (5 bases). Trimming removed 8 bases at V and 3 bases at J, with 17 bases between. This CDR3 spans 15 amino acids. In germline, CDR1 is MGHRA, CDR2 YSYEKL. The CDR3 protein is CASSSRTPNYNEQFF. DNA for the CDR3: TGCGCCAGCTCGTCACGGACACCTAACTACAATGAGCAGTTCTTC.

The chain couples TRBV2 to TRBJ1-1; D perhaps matches TRBD1 (6 bases). There are 15 residues in the CDR3. CDR1 and CDR2 (germline): SNHLY, FYNNEI. The V end was cut by 8 bases, the J end by 4 bases, with 20 bases between. This CDR3 is CASSDSRGGGTEAFF. The CDR3 DNA reads as TGTGCCAGCTCTGACTCCCGGGGGGGCGGCACTGAAGCTTTCTTT. Filled out from reference TRBV2 and TRBJ1-1, the complete variable domain reads EPEVTQTPSHQVTQMGQEVILRCVPISNHLYFYWYRQILGQKVEFLVSFYNNEISEKSEIFDDQFSVERPDGSNFTLKIRSTKLEDSAMYFCASSDSRGGGTEAFFGQGTRLTVV.

This clone has only one observation. DNA for the CDR3: TGTGCCAGCTCAAGGAGCAGGGGAAAGAGCGGAAACTATGGCTACACCTTC. Translating it yields CASSRSRGKSGNYGYTF. The chain combines TRBV25-1 with TRBJ1-2, with D possibly TRBD1 on 6 matching bases. V lost 8 bases, J lost 2 bases, and 24 bases lay in between. Germline V lookup: CDR1 MGHDK, CDR2 SYGVNS. The CDR3 spans 17 residues.

The chain has TRBV19 and TRBJ1-5, with D tentatively TRBD1 (5 bases). The ends were cut back, 5 bases at V and 0 bases at J, with 14 bases in the middle. CDR1 and CDR2 from the germline V gene are LNHDA and SQIVND (reference sequence). This CDR3 region has 16 residues. The CDR3 here is CASSVVQGISNQPQHF. CDR3 in DNA: TGTGCCAGTAGTGTCGTCCAGGGAATTAGCAATCAGCCCCAGCATTTT.

The rearrangement uses TRBV12-3 or TRBV12-4 and TRBJ1-6; D gene uncertain. V was clipped by 2 bases and J by 6 bases, with 5 bases between them. The CDR3 spans 13 residues. The CDR3 coding sequence is TGTGCCAGCAGTTTATCGAGTAATTCACCCCTCCACTTT. The encoded protein is CASSLSSNSPLHF.

This clone was recorded only once. The CDR3 is CASSIQGTYGYTF. The CDR3 DNA reads TGTGCCAGTAGTATTCAGGGAACCTACGGCTACACCTTC. The chain has TRBV19 and TRBJ1-2, with TRBD1 as a possible D gene (5 bases). Germline CDR1 is LNHDA and CDR2 is SQIVND (reference sequence). The V and J ends lost 3 bases and 8 bases respectively, with 13 bases between them. This CDR3 contains 13 residues.

The chain links TRBV4-1 to TRBJ1-4; D possibly corresponds to TRBD1 (5 bases). The V gene lost 1 base and the J gene lost 0 bases, with 12 bases spanning the gap. Germline V CDR1 and CDR2: MGHRA, YSYEKL. The CDR3 runs to 17 residues. This chain's CDR3 is CASSQGTLIATNEKLFF. As DNA, the CDR3 is TGCGCCAGCAGCCAAGGGACATTGATTGCAACTAATGAAAAACTGTTTTTT.

This clone has a single count. V and J are TRBV12-2 and TRBJ2-2; the table gives TRBD1 as D, unverified against the DNA. TRBV12-2 is a pseudogene. The length of the CDR3 is 16 residues. The CDR3 bases are TGTGCAAGTCGCTTAGCAGGGGGCACGAACACCGGGGAGCTGTTTTTT. Translated, it gives CASRLAGGTNTGELFF.

Comment on this clone: The junction departs from germline at one end; a sequencing error may be responsible. The rearrangement links TRBV7-7 to TRBJ1-1; D unclear. CDR3 length: 14 amino acids. CDR1 and CDR2 (germline): SSHAT, FNYEAQ (reference sequence). The CDR3 sequence: CASSPMTEATEAFF. The CDR3 DNA reads as TGTGCTAGCAGCCCGATGACTGAGGCCACTGAAGCTTTCTTT.

This rearrangement joins TRBV29-1 to TRBJ2-1; 8 bases fit TRBD2. Germline assignment: CDR1 SQVTM and CDR2 ANQGSEA. This CDR3 is built from 14 residues. After removal of 7 bases from V and 8 bases from J, the junction contained 13 bases not matched to a gene. CDR3 coding DNA: TGCAGCGCCCTCCCGGGGACTAGTCTGGATGAGCAGTTCTTC. Amino acids: CSALPGTSLDEQFF.

The count of this clone is one. The chain carries TRBV2 and TRBJ1-1, with 8 bases identical to TRBD1. This CDR3 contains 14 residues. The germline V gene has CDR1 SNHLY and CDR2 FYNNEI. With 5 bases clipped from V and 0 bases from J, the junction kept 2 bases outside the gene matches. The CDR3: CASSRTGLNTEAFF. The CDR3 DNA reads TGTGCCAGCAGTCGGACAGGGCTGAACACTGAAGCTTTCTTT.

The table lists this clone with a count of one. This chain connects TRBV6-5 to TRBJ1-1; D is possibly TRBD1 (6 bases). Per the germline V gene, CDR1 is MNHEY and CDR2 is SVGAGI. The germline V and J ends were trimmed by 10 bases and 1 base, with 13 bases remaining between them. This CDR3 region has 13 residues. The CDR3, as DNA: TGTGCCACCCGGACAGTACGGAACACTGAAGCTTTCTTT. It encodes CATRTVRNTEAFF.

The chain recombines TRBV5-1 with TRBJ1-2, with D maybe TRBD1 (6 bases). The V and J ends lost 2 bases and 6 bases respectively, with 11 bases between them. This CDR3 has 13 amino acids. Germline V CDR1 and CDR2: SGHRS, YFSETQ. The CDR3 region is CASSLQGEDGYTF. For the CDR3, the DNA is TGCGCCAGCAGCTTACAGGGTGAGGATGGCTACACCTTC. Combining the CDR3 with reference TRBV5-1 and TRBJ1-2 gives the whole variable domain KAGVTQTPRYLIKTRGQQVTLSCSPISGHRSVSWYQQTPGQGLQFLFEYFSETQRNKGNFPGRFSGRQFSNSRSEMNVSTLELGDSALYLCASSLQGEDGYTFGSGTRLTVV.